This passage covers 9 T cell receptor beta chains from one sample sequenced in a study of spatial heterogeneity in lung cancer. Time point here: blood at routine non-recurrence follow-up after resection. TCRdb ran MiXCR on the 5' RACE reads and lists one entry per CDR3 protein. The table records under 150,000 distinct CDR3 sequences, less than 14% of them present only once. Source: PBMCs, taken at follow-up. These receptors all stem from a female donor with early-stage non-small cell lung cancer.

This clonotype was picked up many times. The rearrangement uses TRBV11-2 and TRBJ2-3, with D perhaps TRBD2 (6 bases). CDR1 SGHAT and CDR2 FQNNGV come from the germline V gene. Deletions cut 5 bases from V and 1 base from J, with 16 bases between. CDR3 length equals 16 residues. The CDR3 is CASSPRLVVGTDTQYF. CDR3 nucleotides: TGTGCCAGCAGCCCCCGACTAGTTGTCGGCACAGATACGCAGTATTTT.

At least ten counts were recorded for this clonotype. This sequence joins TRBV6-1 and TRBJ1-5, with D perhaps TRBD1 (6 bases). The V gene lost 6 bases and the J gene lost 5 bases, with 17 bases spanning the gap. This CDR3 has 15 residues. Germline lookup yields CDR1 MNHNS and CDR2 SASEGT. CDR3 DNA: TGTGCCAGCAGACCTCAGGGGTCTCCACATCAGCCCCAGCATTTT. Its translation is CASRPQGSPHQPQHF.

This clonotype has only a few counts. The J gene is TRBJ2-1, the V gene TRBV11-3; no reliable D call. Germline V CDR1 and CDR2: SGHNT, YENEEA. The CDR3 runs 14 residues. Trimming cost V 0 bases and J 7 bases, with 10 bases left between them. CDR3 coding DNA: TGTGCCAGCAGCTTAGACTTGACTCGAAATGAGCAGTTCTTC. Encoded protein: CASSLDLTRNEQFF.

This sequence joins TRBV12-3 or TRBV12-4 and TRBJ1-2, with no clear D. Trimming shortened V by 3 bases and J by 5 bases, and 7 bases separated the two germline ends. This CDR3 spans 12 amino acids. The CDR3 nucleotides are TGTGCCAGCAGTTTTCGGCAGTATGGCTACACCTTC. Translating it yields CASSFRQYGYTF.

The chain combines TRBV3-1 with TRBJ1-2; D not resolved. The CDR3 loop spans 14 amino acids. The germline gives CDR1 LGHDT, CDR2 YNNKEL (reference sequence). Trimming shortened V by 0 bases and J by 7 bases, and 12 bases separated the two germline ends. In DNA, the CDR3 is TGTGCCAGCAGCCAAGATGTCGTCGGGCCTGGCTACACCTTC. Encoded protein: CASSQDVVGPGYTF. Supplemented by reference TRBV3-1 and TRBJ1-2, the full variable domain reads DTAVSQTPKYLVTQMGNDKSIKCEQNLGHDTMYWYKQDSKKFLKIMFSYNNKELIINETVPNRFSPKSPDKAHLNLHINSLELGDSAVYFCASSQDVVGPGYTFGSGTRLTVV.

This chain uses TRBV28 with TRBJ2-7; D call uncertain. Deletions cut 5 bases from V and 3 bases from J, with 14 bases between. The CDR3 spans 14 residues. Germline CDR1 MDHEN, CDR2 SYDVKM. The CDR3 is CASSPTRLVYEQYF. Written as DNA, the CDR3 is TGTGCCAGCAGTCCCACCCGACTCGTCTACGAGCAGTACTTC.

This clonotype appeared many times. The chain uses TRBV27 and TRBJ1-1; no firm D call. The CDR3 length is 13 residues. Germline V gene sequence: CDR1 MNHEY, CDR2 SMNVEV (reference sequence). V was shortened by 7 bases and J by 6 bases, with 15 bases between the two germline ends. DNA of the CDR3: TGTGCCAGCAATGTTCTGTCGAGGGCTGAAGCTTTCTTT. Encoded protein: CASNVLSRAEAFF.

This clonotype appeared a few times. The rearrangement uses TRBV6-2 or TRBV6-3 and TRBJ2-7, with unresolved D. CDR1 and CDR2 from the germline V gene are MNHEY and SVGEGT. Trimming shortened V by 6 bases and J by 6 bases, and 12 bases separated the two germline ends. The CDR3 runs to 12 residues. The CDR3 loop reads CASSLLGAEQYV. DNA of the CDR3: TGTGCCAGCAGCCTTCTCGGAGCCGAGCAGTACGTC.

The chain is built from TRBV20-1 and TRBJ1-3; no definite D call. V dropped 3 bases and J dropped 0 bases, with 6 bases sitting between them. CDR3 size: 13 residues. Germline V gives CDR1 DFQATT, CDR2 SNEGSKA (reference sequence). The CDR3 spells CSASFDSGNTIYF. DNA of the CDR3: TGCAGTGCTAGCTTCGACTCTGGAAACACCATATATTTT.